Following are 2 T cell receptor beta chains from one sample sequenced in a study of T cells expressing NK-cell markers (dated by TCRdb to about 2020). The library was built by means of 5' RACE. TCRdb shows the sequencer as Illumina HiSeq 2000. Through TCRdb reprocessing, the reads give one entry per CDR3 protein sequence; DNA is omitted. In this sample's table one finds fewer than 550,000 distinct CDR3 sequences. Approximately 1.5% of the sample is in the top ten clones. Sequencing input: blood T cells: a sorted CD56 or NKG2C T cell subset, CD4+ or CD8+ T cells, or bulk PBMC T cells (not recorded which). The receptors were sampled from a woman in her forties or fifties in good health. Donor details come from another sample of the same person, matched by shared clones.

The chain carries TRBV29-1 and TRBJ2-3. Germline lookup yields CDR1 SQVTM and CDR2 ANQGSEA. The CDR3 extends over 12 amino acids. The CDR3 spells CSVKQAADTQYF.

The chain employs TRBV5-6 and TRBJ1-2; TCRdb outputs TRBD1, but without DNA this stays unchecked. Per germline, CDR1 SGHDT and CDR2 YYEEEE. CDR3 length: 15 amino acids. CDR3 amino acids: CASSPVGTGDYGYTF.